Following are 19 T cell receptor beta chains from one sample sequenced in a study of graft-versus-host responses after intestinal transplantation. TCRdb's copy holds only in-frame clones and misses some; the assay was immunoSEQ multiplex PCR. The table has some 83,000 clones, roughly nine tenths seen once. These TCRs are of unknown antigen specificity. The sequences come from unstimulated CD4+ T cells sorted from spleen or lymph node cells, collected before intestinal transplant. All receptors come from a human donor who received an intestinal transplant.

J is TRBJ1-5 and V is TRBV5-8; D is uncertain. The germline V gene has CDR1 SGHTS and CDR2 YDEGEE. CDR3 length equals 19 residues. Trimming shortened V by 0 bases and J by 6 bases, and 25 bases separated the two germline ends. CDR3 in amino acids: CASSLGAAFSSLPPQPQHF. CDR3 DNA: TGTGCCAGCAGCTTGGGGGCAGCATTTTCAAGTCTCCCACCTCAGCCCCAGCATTTT. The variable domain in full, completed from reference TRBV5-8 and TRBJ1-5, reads EAGVTQSPTHLIKTRGQQATLRCSPISGHTSVYWYQQALGLGLQFLLWYDEGEERNRGNFPPRFSGRQFPNYSSELNVNALELEDSALYLCASSLGAAFSSLPPQPQHFGDGTRLSIL.

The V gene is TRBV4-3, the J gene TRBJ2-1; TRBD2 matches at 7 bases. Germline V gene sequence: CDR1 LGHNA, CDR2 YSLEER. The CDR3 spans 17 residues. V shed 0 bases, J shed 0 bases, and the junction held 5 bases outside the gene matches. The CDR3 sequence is CASSQDGGGSSYNEQFF. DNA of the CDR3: TGCGCCAGCAGCCAAGATGGGGGGGGGAGCTCCTACAATGAGCAGTTCTTC.

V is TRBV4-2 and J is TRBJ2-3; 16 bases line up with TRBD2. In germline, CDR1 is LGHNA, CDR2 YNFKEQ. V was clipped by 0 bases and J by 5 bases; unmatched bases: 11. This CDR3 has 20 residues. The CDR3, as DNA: TGTGCCAGCAGCCAAGATAGCGGGCGGGGACTAGCGGGGGGGGGAGATACGCAGTATTTT. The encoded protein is CASSQDSGRGLAGGGDTQYF.

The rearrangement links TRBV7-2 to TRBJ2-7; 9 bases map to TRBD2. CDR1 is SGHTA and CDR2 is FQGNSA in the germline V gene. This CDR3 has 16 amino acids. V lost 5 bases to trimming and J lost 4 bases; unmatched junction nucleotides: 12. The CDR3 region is CASSPPPGTSRYEQYF. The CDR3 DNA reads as TGTGCCAGCAGCCCGCCCCCCGGGACTAGCAGATACGAGCAGTACTTC.

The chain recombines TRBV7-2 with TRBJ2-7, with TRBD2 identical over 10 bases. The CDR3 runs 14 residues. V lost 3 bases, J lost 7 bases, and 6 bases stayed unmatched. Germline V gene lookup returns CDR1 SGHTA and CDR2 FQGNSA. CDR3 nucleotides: TGTGCCAGCAGCTTGGGACTAGCGCCGGGGGAGCAGTACTTC. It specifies CASSLGLAPGEQYF.

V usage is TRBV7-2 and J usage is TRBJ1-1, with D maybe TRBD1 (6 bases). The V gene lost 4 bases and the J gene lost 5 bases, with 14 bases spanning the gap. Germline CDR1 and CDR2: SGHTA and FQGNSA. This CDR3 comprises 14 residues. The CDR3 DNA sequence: TGTGCCAGCAGCTCACACGGGACACTGACTGAAGCTTTCTTT. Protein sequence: CASSSHGTLTEAFF.

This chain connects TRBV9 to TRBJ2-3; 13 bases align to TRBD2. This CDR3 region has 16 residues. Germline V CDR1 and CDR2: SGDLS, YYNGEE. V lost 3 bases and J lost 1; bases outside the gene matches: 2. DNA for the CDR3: TGTGCCAGCAGCGGAACTAGCGGGGGGGGCACAGATACGCAGTATTTT. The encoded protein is CASSGTSGGGTDTQYF.

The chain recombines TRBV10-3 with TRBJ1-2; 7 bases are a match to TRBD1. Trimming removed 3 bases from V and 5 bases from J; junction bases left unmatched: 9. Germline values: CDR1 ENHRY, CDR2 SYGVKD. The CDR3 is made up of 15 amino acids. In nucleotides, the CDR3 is TGTGCCATCAGTGAACAGGGGCCCATGGGGTATGGCTACACCTTC. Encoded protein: CAISEQGPMGYGYTF.

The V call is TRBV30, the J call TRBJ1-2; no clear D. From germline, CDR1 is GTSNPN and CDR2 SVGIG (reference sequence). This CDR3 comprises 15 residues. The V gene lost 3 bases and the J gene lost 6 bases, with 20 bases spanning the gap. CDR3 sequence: CAWSERPTVSHGYTF. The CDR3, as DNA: TGTGCCTGGAGCGAGAGACCAACAGTGTCTCATGGCTACACCTTC.

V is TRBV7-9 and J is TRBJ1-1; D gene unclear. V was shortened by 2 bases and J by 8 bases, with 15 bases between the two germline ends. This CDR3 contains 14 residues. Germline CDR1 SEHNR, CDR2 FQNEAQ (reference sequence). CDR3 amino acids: CASSLIEAVPEAFF. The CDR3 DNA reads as TGTGCCAGCAGCTTAATCGAGGCAGTACCGGAAGCTTTCTTT. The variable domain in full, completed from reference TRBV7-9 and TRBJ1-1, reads DTGVSQNPRHKITKRGQNVTFRCDPISEHNRLYWYRQTLGQGPEFLTYFQNEAQLEKSRLLSDRFSAERPKGSFSTLEIQRTEQGDSAMYLCASSLIEAVPEAFFGQGTRLTVV.

The CDR3 loop reads CAWSPVRQLNTEAFF. As DNA, the CDR3 is TGTGCCTGGAGTCCGGTTCGACAGTTGAACACTGAAGCTTTCTTT. The chain couples TRBV30 to TRBJ1-1; D is possibly TRBD1 (5 bases). This CDR3 spans 15 amino acids. Trimming left V 2 bases short and J 0 bases short, with 13 bases between. In germline, CDR1 is GTSNPN, CDR2 SVGIG (reference sequence).

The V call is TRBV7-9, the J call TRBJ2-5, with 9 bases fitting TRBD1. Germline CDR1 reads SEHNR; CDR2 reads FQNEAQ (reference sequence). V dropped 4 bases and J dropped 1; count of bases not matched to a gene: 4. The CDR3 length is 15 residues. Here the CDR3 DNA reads TGTGCCAGCAGCTCCTTGACAGGGGGCCAAGAGACCCAGTACTTC. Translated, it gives CASSSLTGGQETQYF. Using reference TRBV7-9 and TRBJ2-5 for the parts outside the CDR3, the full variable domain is DTGVSQNPRHKITKRGQNVTFRCDPISEHNRLYWYRQTLGQGPEFLTYFQNEAQLEKSRLLSDRFSAERPKGSFSTLEIQRTEQGDSAMYLCASSSLTGGQETQYFGPGTRLLVL.

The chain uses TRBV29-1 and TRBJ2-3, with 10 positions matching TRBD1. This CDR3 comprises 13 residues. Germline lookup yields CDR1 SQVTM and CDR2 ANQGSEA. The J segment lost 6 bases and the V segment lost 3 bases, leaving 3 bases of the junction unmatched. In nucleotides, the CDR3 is TGCAGCGTTGAGACAGGGGGCGTTGATACGCAGTATTTT. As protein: CSVETGGVDTQYF.

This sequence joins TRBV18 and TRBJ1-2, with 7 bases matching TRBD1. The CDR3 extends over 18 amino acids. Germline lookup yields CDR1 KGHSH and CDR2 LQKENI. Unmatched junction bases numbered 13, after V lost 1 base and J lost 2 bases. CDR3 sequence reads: CASSPQDNRGAGNYGYTF. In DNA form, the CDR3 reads TGTGCCAGCTCACCACAAGATAACAGGGGCGCGGGGAACTATGGCTACACCTTC.

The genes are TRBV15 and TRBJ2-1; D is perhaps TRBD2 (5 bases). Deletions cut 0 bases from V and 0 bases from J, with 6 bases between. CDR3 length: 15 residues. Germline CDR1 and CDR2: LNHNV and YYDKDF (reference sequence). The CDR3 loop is CATSREGSSYNEQFF. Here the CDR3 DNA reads TGTGCCACCAGCAGAGAAGGGAGCTCCTACAATGAGCAGTTCTTC.

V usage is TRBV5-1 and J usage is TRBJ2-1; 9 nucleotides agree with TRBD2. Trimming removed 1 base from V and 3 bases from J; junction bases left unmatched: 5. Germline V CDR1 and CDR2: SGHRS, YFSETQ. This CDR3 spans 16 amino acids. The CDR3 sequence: CASSLQAGGLYNEQFF. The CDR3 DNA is TGCGCCAGCAGCTTGCAGGCGGGGGGGCTCTACAATGAGCAGTTCTTC.

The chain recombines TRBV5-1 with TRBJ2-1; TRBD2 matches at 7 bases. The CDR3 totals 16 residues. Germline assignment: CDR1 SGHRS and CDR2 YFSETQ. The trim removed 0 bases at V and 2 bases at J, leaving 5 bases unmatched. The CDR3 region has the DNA TGCGCCAGCAGCTTGGTCCATGGGGGGGCCTACAATGAGCAGTTCTTC. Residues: CASSLVHGGAYNEQFF.

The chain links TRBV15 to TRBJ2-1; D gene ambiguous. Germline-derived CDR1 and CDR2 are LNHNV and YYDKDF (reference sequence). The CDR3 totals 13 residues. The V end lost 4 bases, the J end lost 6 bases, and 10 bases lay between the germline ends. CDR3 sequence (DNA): TGTGCCACCAGCATGGGCTCTTTCAATGAGCAGTTCTTC. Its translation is CATSMGSFNEQFF. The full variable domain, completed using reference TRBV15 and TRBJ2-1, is DAMVIQNPRYQVTQFGKPVTLSCSQTLNHNVMYWYQQKSSQAPKLLFHYYDKDFNNEADTPDNFQSRRPNTSFCFLDIRSPGLGDTAMYLCATSMGSFNEQFFGPGTRLTVL.

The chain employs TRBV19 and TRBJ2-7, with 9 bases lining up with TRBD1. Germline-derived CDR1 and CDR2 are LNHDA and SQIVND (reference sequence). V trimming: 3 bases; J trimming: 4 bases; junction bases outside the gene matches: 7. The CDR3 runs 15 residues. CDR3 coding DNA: TGTGCCAGTAGTATCGCCGGGACAGGGAGATACGAGCAGTACTTC. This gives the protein CASSIAGTGRYEQYF.